This is a list of T cell receptor beta chains from one sample in a study of immune heterogeneity within non-small cell lung tumors. A single record per CDR3 protein comes from TCRdb applying MiXCR to the multiplex PCR reads. Among approximately 3,000 distinct CDR3 sequences listed, around 25% were seen once. The specimen was lung tumor tissue. These receptors were taken from a man between 60 and 75 years old with non-small cell lung cancer. Both conserved end residues are part of each CDR3. The order of the fields is J gene, V gene, clone size, D gene, CDR3 protein, CDR3 DNA. The D gene is left open where the match is weak. Clone size, where shown, is once, few, many, or a class for clones that have expanded.

J gene: TRBJ1-3; V gene: TRBV2; clone size: -; D gene: -; CDR3 protein: CASRGQLSGNTIYF; CDR3 DNA: TGTGCCAGCAGAGGACAGCTCTCTGGAAACACCATATATTTT
J gene: TRBJ2-3; V gene: TRBV5-1; clone size: -; D gene: TRBD1; CDR3 protein: CASSPQGQGKERSGGSDTQYF; CDR3 DNA: TGCGCCAGCAGTCCACAGGGACAGGGAAAGGAGCGGAGTGGAGGGTCAGATACGCAGTATTTT
J gene: TRBJ1-5; V gene: TRBV2; clone size: few; D gene: -; CDR3 protein: CASSDEGGPGSNQPQHF; CDR3 DNA: TGTGCCAGCAGTGACGAAGGGGGACCGGGAAGCAATCAGCCCCAGCATTTT
J gene: TRBJ2-6; V gene: TRBV7-3; clone size: few; D gene: -; CDR3 protein: CASSPQAVGANVLTF; CDR3 DNA: TGTGCCAGCAGCCCACAGGCTGTCGGGGCCAACGTCCTGACTTTC
J gene: TRBJ2-2; V gene: TRBV6-1; clone size: large; D gene: TRBD2; CDR3 protein: CASSSSGSIIGELFF; CDR3 DNA: TGTGCCAGCTCTTCTAGCGGGAGTATTATCGGGGAGCTGTTTTTT
J gene: TRBJ2-2; V gene: TRBV9; clone size: medium-sized; D gene: TRBD2; CDR3 protein: CASTSGMTTGELFF; CDR3 DNA: TGTGCCAGTACTAGCGGGATGACGACCGGGGAGCTGTTTTTT
J gene: TRBJ2-1; V gene: TRBV19; clone size: medium-sized; D gene: TRBD2; CDR3 protein: CASSIDRASGSYNEQFF; CDR3 DNA: TGTGCCAGTAGTATAGATCGTGCTAGCGGGAGCTACAATGAGCAGTTCTTC
J gene: TRBJ2-3; V gene: TRBV10-1; clone size: few; D gene: -; CDR3 protein: CASSEFEDTQYF; CDR3 DNA: TGCGCCAGCAGTGAATTCGAGGATACGCAGTATTTT
J gene: TRBJ2-5; V gene: TRBV7-9; clone size: medium-sized; D gene: -; CDR3 protein: CASSSQGEKRTQYF; CDR3 DNA: TGTGCCAGCAGCTCCCAGGGCGAGAAGAGGACCCAGTACTTC
J gene: TRBJ1-2; V gene: TRBV10-2; clone size: -; D gene: -; CDR3 protein: CASSARRAGGYTF; CDR3 DNA: TGCGCCAGCAGTGCGAGGAGGGCCGGCGGCTACACCTTC
J gene: TRBJ2-2; V gene: TRBV7-3; clone size: -; D gene: TRBD1; CDR3 protein: CASSATTGSGGELFF; CDR3 DNA: TGTGCCAGCAGCGCGACGACAGGGTCGGGCGGGGAGCTGTTTTTT
J gene: TRBJ1-5; V gene: TRBV5-1; clone size: -; D gene: -; CDR3 protein: CASIPEGRDQPQHF; CDR3 DNA: TGCGCCAGCATCCCTGAGGGGCGGGATCAGCCCCAGCATTTT
J gene: TRBJ2-7; V gene: TRBV19; clone size: medium-sized; D gene: TRBD1; CDR3 protein: CASSFPSGTGGSYEQYF; CDR3 DNA: TGTGCCAGTAGTTTCCCCTCCGGGACAGGGGGTTCCTACGAGCAGTACTTC
J gene: TRBJ2-5; V gene: TRBV28; clone size: -; D gene: -; CDR3 protein: CANSKRDQETQYF; CDR3 DNA: TGTGCCAACAGTAAGAGGGACCAAGAGACCCAGTACTTC
J gene: TRBJ2-1; V gene: TRBV29-1; clone size: few; D gene: TRBD2; CDR3 protein: CSVSPSGTYNEQFF; CDR3 DNA: TGCAGCGTCTCCCCTAGCGGGACTTACAATGAGCAGTTCTTC
J gene: TRBJ1-2; V gene: TRBV6-1; clone size: few; D gene: -; CDR3 protein: CASSSRDTMGGYTF; CDR3 DNA: TGTGCCAGCAGTTCCCGGGACACGATGGGTGGCTACACCTTC
J gene: TRBJ2-3; V gene: TRBV29-1; clone size: -; D gene: -; CDR3 protein: CSVEVGRGTQYF; CDR3 DNA: TGCAGCGTTGAAGTAGGTCGGGGTACGCAGTATTTT
J gene: TRBJ1-1; V gene: TRBV27; clone size: few; D gene: -; CDR3 protein: CASSFKGNTEAFF; CDR3 DNA: TGTGCCAGCAGTTTTAAGGGGAACACTGAAGCTTTCTTT
J gene: TRBJ1-1; V gene: TRBV5-1; clone size: once; D gene: -; CDR3 protein: CTSSLDVNTEAFF; CDR3 DNA: TGCACCAGCAGCTTGGATGTGAACACTGAAGCTTTCTTT
J gene: TRBJ2-4; V gene: TRBV28; clone size: medium-sized; D gene: -; CDR3 protein: CASSPRGGTNIQYF; CDR3 DNA: TGTGCCAGCAGTCCCCGAGGGGGTACAAACATTCAGTACTTC
J gene: TRBJ2-1; V gene: TRBV5-1; clone size: -; D gene: TRBD2; CDR3 protein: CASSLGRTSSYNEQFF; CDR3 DNA: TGCGCCAGCAGCTTGGGGAGGACTAGCTCCTACAATGAGCAGTTCTTC
J gene: TRBJ2-2; V gene: TRBV27; clone size: -; D gene: -; CDR3 protein: CASSPGRGGRAGELFF; CDR3 DNA: TGTGCCAGCAGCCCAGGGAGGGGGGGGAGGGCCGGGGAGCTGTTTTTT
J gene: TRBJ2-3; V gene: TRBV6-1; clone size: medium-sized; D gene: TRBD2; CDR3 protein: CASSFYSGPADTQYF; CDR3 DNA: TGTGCCAGCAGTTTTTATAGCGGGCCCGCAGATACGCAGTATTTT
J gene: TRBJ2-1; V gene: TRBV20-1; clone size: few; D gene: TRBD2; CDR3 protein: CSARTSGSPNEQFF; CDR3 DNA: TGCAGTGCCCGGACTAGTGGGAGTCCCAATGAGCAGTTCTTC
J gene: TRBJ1-1; V gene: TRBV28; clone size: few; D gene: TRBD1; CDR3 protein: CASSLMPGGRTEAFF; CDR3 DNA: TGTGCCAGCAGTTTAATGCCAGGGGGCCGGACTGAAGCTTTCTTT
J gene: TRBJ2-5; V gene: TRBV6-1; clone size: medium-sized; D gene: -; CDR3 protein: CASSELRGETQYF; CDR3 DNA: TGTGCCAGCAGTGAACTAAGGGGAGAGACCCAGTACTTC
J gene: TRBJ1-6; V gene: TRBV20-1; clone size: -; D gene: -; CDR3 protein: CSARQQGTYNSPLHF; CDR3 DNA: TGCAGTGCTAGACAACAGGGAACCTATAATTCACCCCTCCACTTT
J gene: TRBJ2-7; V gene: TRBV28; clone size: medium-sized; D gene: -; CDR3 protein: CASSFVGQDYEQYF; CDR3 DNA: TGTGCCAGCAGTTTCGTGGGCCAGGACTACGAGCAGTACTTC
J gene: TRBJ2-2; V gene: TRBV7-7; clone size: -; D gene: TRBD2; CDR3 protein: CASSLGASGSAGELFF; CDR3 DNA: TGTGCTAGCAGCTTAGGGGCTAGCGGGAGTGCCGGGGAGCTGTTTTTT
J gene: TRBJ2-1; V gene: TRBV9; clone size: -; D gene: TRBD2; CDR3 protein: CASSVAGGPEEQFF; CDR3 DNA: TGTGCCAGCAGCGTAGCGGGAGGGCCAGAGGAGCAGTTCTTC
J gene: TRBJ2-1; V gene: TRBV20-1; clone size: medium-sized; D gene: TRBD2; CDR3 protein: CSAQLAGTYNEQFF; CDR3 DNA: TGCAGTGCCCAACTAGCGGGGACCTACAATGAGCAGTTCTTC
J gene: TRBJ2-1; V gene: TRBV5-1; clone size: few; D gene: TRBD2; CDR3 protein: CANSLEAGGNYNEQFF; CDR3 DNA: TGCGCCAACAGCTTAGAAGCGGGAGGGAACTACAATGAGCAGTTCTTC
J gene: TRBJ2-7; V gene: TRBV7-9; clone size: -; D gene: -; CDR3 protein: CASSLDGFYEQYF; CDR3 DNA: TGTGCCAGCAGCTTGGACGGATTCTACGAGCAGTACTTC
J gene: TRBJ1-5; V gene: TRBV20-1; clone size: few; D gene: TRBD1; CDR3 protein: CSARIPGQGSNQPQHF; CDR3 DNA: TGCAGTGCTAGAATTCCGGGACAGGGTTCCAATCAGCCCCAGCATTTT
J gene: TRBJ2-3; V gene: TRBV12-3/TRBV12-4; clone size: once; D gene: -; CDR3 protein: CASSLGGDTQYF; CDR3 DNA: TGTGCCAGCAGTTTAGGGGGAGATACGCAGTATTTT
J gene: TRBJ1-5; V gene: TRBV6-5; clone size: large; D gene: -; CDR3 protein: CASSYPVGDGDSNQPQHF; CDR3 DNA: TGTGCCAGCAGTTACCCCGTGGGGGACGGTGATAGCAATCAGCCCCAGCATTTT
J gene: TRBJ2-7; V gene: TRBV20-1; clone size: medium-sized; D gene: -; CDR3 protein: CSAPQIPGFYEQYF; CDR3 DNA: TGCAGTGCTCCCCAGATCCCGGGGTTCTACGAGCAGTACTTC
J gene: TRBJ1-1; V gene: TRBV3-1; clone size: few; D gene: -; CDR3 protein: CASSHGTEAFF; CDR3 DNA: TGTGCCAGCAGCCATGGCACTGAAGCTTTCTTT
J gene: TRBJ2-3; V gene: TRBV11-2; clone size: -; D gene: -; CDR3 protein: CASSLGGRGTDTQYF; CDR3 DNA: TGTGCCAGCAGCTTAGGAGGTCGCGGGACAGATACGCAGTATTTT
J gene: TRBJ1-6; V gene: TRBV7-9; clone size: -; D gene: -; CDR3 protein: CDSSSANWGSPLHF; CDR3 DNA: TGTGACAGCAGCTCCGCTAACTGGGGATCACCCCTCCACTTT
J gene: TRBJ2-2; V gene: TRBV7-8; clone size: -; D gene: -; CDR3 protein: CASSLGRSGELFF; CDR3 DNA: TGTGCCAGCAGCTTAGGGAGGTCCGGGGAGCTGTTTTTT
J gene: TRBJ2-5; V gene: TRBV2; clone size: few; D gene: TRBD1; CDR3 protein: CASSPTGVGETQYF; CDR3 DNA: TGTGCCAGCAGCCCAACAGGGGTGGGAGAGACCCAGTACTTC
J gene: TRBJ2-1; V gene: TRBV3-1; clone size: few; D gene: -; CDR3 protein: CASSQALGEQFF; CDR3 DNA: TGTGCCAGCAGCCAAGCCCTCGGTGAGCAGTTCTTC
J gene: TRBJ2-1; V gene: TRBV5-1; clone size: once; D gene: -; CDR3 protein: CASSTGSPINEQFF; CDR3 DNA: TGCGCCAGCAGCACGGGCTCCCCGATCAATGAGCAGTTCTTC
J gene: TRBJ1-4; V gene: TRBV14; clone size: few; D gene: -; CDR3 protein: CASSQDRVNEKLFF; CDR3 DNA: TGTGCCAGCAGCCAAGACAGAGTTAATGAAAAACTGTTTTTT
J gene: TRBJ2-1; V gene: TRBV28; clone size: few; D gene: TRBD2; CDR3 protein: CASSQTSGWSYNEQFF; CDR3 DNA: TGTGCCAGCAGCCAGACTAGCGGGTGGTCCTACAATGAGCAGTTCTTC
J gene: TRBJ2-3; V gene: TRBV7-2; clone size: -; D gene: -; CDR3 protein: CASSWSSGVPVTDTQYF; CDR3 DNA: TGTGCCAGCAGCTGGTCGTCGGGAGTTCCCGTCACAGATACGCAGTATTTT
J gene: TRBJ2-1; V gene: TRBV6-1; clone size: medium-sized; D gene: TRBD2; CDR3 protein: CASMTSGRGGEQFF; CDR3 DNA: TGTGCCTCCATGACTAGCGGGAGGGGTGGTGAGCAGTTCTTC